This T cell receptor (beta chain) was retrieved from a study of cytomegalovirus exposure and HLA in healthy donors. Study-level points and caveats: Compared with the roughly 700-donor mean, an Asian-associated ancestry cluster reportedly had fewer N-insertions, according to a later analysis. Most CMV-associated TCR beta chains appeared HLA-restricted in a later analysis. Roughly uniform depth of sequencing across donors was assumed in presence/absence analyses. HLA alleles showed associations with some 17,000 TCR beta sequences in a later analysis, at a 0.05 false discovery rate.

Germline V CDR1 and CDR2: SGHAT, FQNNGV. This CDR3 spans 16 amino acids. The J segment lost 3 bases and the V segment lost 4 bases, leaving 7 bases of the junction unmatched. Remarks on this clone: What it binds is unknown.

This PCR relied on a set of 60 Vbeta primers and 13 Jbeta primers. This table comes from immunoSEQ multiplex PCR, and its TCRdb copy is limited to in-frame clones, with some not included. The sample lists about 150,000 clones, around two thirds seen once, with less than 3% in the top ten. The sequence derives from a woman aged 40 to 50 in good health and CMV-seronegative. The gene calls are TRBV11-2 and TRBJ2-3; 10 nucleotides match TRBD2. Sequencing used PBMCs. CDR3 coding DNA: TGTGCCAGCAGCTGGTCGGAGCGGGGGGGAACAGATACGCAGTATTTT. Protein product: CASSWSERGGTDTQYF. Full variable domain (rest looked up from reference TRBV11-2 and TRBJ2-3): EAGVAQSPRYKIIEKRQSVAFWCNPISGHATLYWYQQILGQGPKLLIQFQNNGVVDDSQLPKDRFSAERLKGVDSTLKIQPAKLEDSAVYLCASSWSERGGTDTQYFGPGTRLTVL.